Each of the 17 T cell receptor beta chains below was sequenced from the same sample in a study of shared clonotypes between healthy human individuals. Profiled with immunoSEQ multiplex PCR; TCRdb holds only in-frame clones, not every one. The table includes about 2.4 million clones, roughly 92% detected once. The sample consisted of naive CD4+ T cells sorted from blood. The subset here: CD45RA+ positively selected. These receptors all come from a man between 18 and 35 years old in good health.

The V gene is TRBV4-1, the J gene TRBJ1-4, with a weak D call TRBD1 (6 bases). Trimming removed 0 bases from V and 3 bases from J, with 14 bases in between. CDR1 is MGHRA, CDR2 YSYEKL, per germline. CDR3 length: 17 residues. CDR3 in amino acids: CASSQDGGARANEKLFF. In DNA form, the CDR3 reads TGCGCCAGCAGCCAAGATGGGGGGGCCAGAGCTAATGAAAAACTGTTTTTT.

The J gene is TRBJ1-6, the V gene TRBV28; 8 nucleotides agree with TRBD1. Germline CDR1 is MDHEN and CDR2 is SYDVKM. V shed 8 bases, J shed 6 bases, and the junction held 6 bases outside the gene matches. The CDR3 has 14 residues. The CDR3 DNA reads TGTGCCAGCGAGGACAGGGCGGGTAATTCACCCCTCCACTTT. As protein: CASEDRAGNSPLHF.

In its sample, this clone was seen a few times. The chain has TRBV7-9 and TRBJ2-7; 8 bases fit TRBD1. CDR1 and CDR2 (germline): SEHNR, FQNEAQ (reference sequence). CDR3 size: 14 residues. The V segment lost 1 base and the J segment 7 bases; nucleotides outside the gene matches: 6. For the CDR3, the DNA is TGTGCCAGCAGCTTAGGGACAGGGATGGTGGAGCAGTACTTC. Its protein product is CASSLGTGMVEQYF. Looking up the rest from reference TRBV7-9 and TRBJ2-7 gives the full variable domain: DTGVSQNPRHKITKRGQNVTFRCDPISEHNRLYWYRQTLGQGPEFLTYFQNEAQLEKSRLLSDRFSAERPKGSFSTLEIQRTEQGDSAMYLCASSLGTGMVEQYFGPGTRLTVT.

The gene calls are TRBV5-6 and TRBJ1-3; D is unresolved. Trimming stripped 4 bases from V and 4 bases from J, with 15 bases between. Germline V gene sequence: CDR1 SGHDT, CDR2 YYEEEE. The CDR3 loop spans 15 amino acids. In DNA form, the CDR3 reads TGTGCCAGCAGCCTTAGCCAGCTTGTCGGAAACACCATATATTTT. Protein product: CASSLSQLVGNTIYF.

The gene calls are TRBV18 and TRBJ2-7, with TRBD1 matching over 10 bases. The CDR3 totals 16 residues. V was clipped by 4 bases and J by 3 bases; unmatched bases: 9. Germline V lookup: CDR1 KGHSH, CDR2 LQKENI. CDR3 sequence reads: CASSLAPGTGDYEQYF. CDR3 nucleotides: TGTGCCAGCTCACTCGCCCCCGGGACAGGGGACTACGAGCAGTACTTC.

The chain combines TRBV7-9 with TRBJ1-3; D is undetermined. Trimming took off 5 bases at V and 0 bases at J, with 14 bases between the two ends. CDR1 SEHNR and CDR2 FQNEAQ come from the germline V gene (reference sequence). This CDR3 has 16 residues. The CDR3 loop reads CASSPPAKSSGNTIYF. The CDR3 coding sequence is TGTGCCAGCAGCCCCCCGGCCAAGAGCTCTGGAAACACCATATATTTT. Drawing the rest from reference TRBV7-9 and TRBJ1-3, the complete variable domain is DTGVSQNPRHKITKRGQNVTFRCDPISEHNRLYWYRQTLGQGPEFLTYFQNEAQLEKSRLLSDRFSAERPKGSFSTLEIQRTEQGDSAMYLCASSPPAKSSGNTIYFGEGSWLTVV.

The chain carries TRBV7-2 and TRBJ2-7, with D uncertain. V lost 1 base to trimming and J lost 2 bases, with 21 bases between them. CDR3 length: 18 residues. Germline V lookup: CDR1 SGHTA, CDR2 FQGNSA. As DNA, the CDR3 is TGTGCCAGCAGCTTAGTGCGGCTAGTCCCAGCTACCACCTACGAGCAGTACTTC. This translates into CASSLVRLVPATTYEQYF.

This clone was seen only once. The V call is TRBV7-9, the J call TRBJ1-3, with 10 bases lining up with TRBD1. The CDR3 has 16 amino acids. Trimming cost V 4 bases and J 3 bases; bases outside gene matches: 6. Germline CDR1 SEHNR, CDR2 FQNEAQ (reference sequence). CDR3 sequence reads: CASSSPGQGLGNTIYF. Here the CDR3 DNA reads TGTGCCAGCAGCTCGCCGGGACAGGGGCTTGGAAACACCATATATTTT.

The sample holds one count of this clone. The V gene is TRBV10-2, the J gene TRBJ2-7; the match to TRBD2 covers 9 bases. The CDR3 contains 15 residues. V shed 3 bases, J shed 5 bases, and the junction held 8 bases outside the gene matches. The germline V gene encodes CDR1 WSHSY and CDR2 SAAADI. As DNA, the CDR3 is TGCGCCAGCAGTGAAGGGCTAGCGGGACTCCACGAGCAGTACTTC. Residues: CASSEGLAGLHEQYF.

This chain connects TRBV19 to TRBJ2-5; 8 positions agree with TRBD1. Germline V CDR1 and CDR2: LNHDA, SQIVND (reference sequence). V trimming: 5 bases; J trimming: 4 bases; junction bases outside the gene matches: 12. CDR3 length: 16 amino acids. CDR3 coding DNA: TGTGCCAGTAGTCTCTATCCCAGGGGGCTGGGAGAGACCCAGTACTTC. Its protein product is CASSLYPRGLGETQYF. The full variable domain, with the rest looked up from reference TRBV19 and TRBJ2-5, is DGGITQSPKYLFRKEGQNVTLSCEQNLNHDAMYWYRQDPGQGLRLIYYSQIVNDFQKGDIAEGYSVSREKKESFPLTVTSAQKNPTAFYLCASSLYPRGLGETQYFGPGTRLLVL.

The chain joins TRBV5-1 to TRBJ1-5; 8 bases align to TRBD1. The CDR3 extends over 15 amino acids. V was pared by 4 bases and J by 5 bases, with 8 bases of the junction left unmatched. Germline assignment: CDR1 SGHRS and CDR2 YFSETQ. The CDR3 region has the DNA TGCGCCAGCAGCGTGGGGGGACAGGAGTATCAGCCCCAGCATTTT. Translating gives CASSVGGQEYQPQHF.

The chain recombines TRBV5-4 with TRBJ1-4, with 8 bases lining up with TRBD1. The germline gives CDR1 SGHNT, CDR2 YYREEE (reference sequence). The CDR3 has 16 amino acids. The junction had 7 bases not matched to a gene; V was cut back by 3 bases and J by 3 bases. The CDR3 sequence is CASSSAGGAANEKLFF. The CDR3 DNA sequence: TGTGCCAGCAGCTCCGCAGGGGGCGCGGCTAATGAAAAACTGTTTTTT.

This chain connects TRBV7-9 to TRBJ2-1; TRBD2 agrees at 9 bases. Germline V gene lookup returns CDR1 SEHNR and CDR2 FQNEAQ (reference sequence). The CDR3 has 16 amino acids. J gave up 3 bases and V 3 bases, and 6 bases lay outside the gene matches. The CDR3 here is CASSFVAGVFYNEQFF. CDR3 DNA: TGTGCCAGCAGCTTCGTAGCGGGAGTTTTCTACAATGAGCAGTTCTTC.

This chain links TRBV6-5 with TRBJ2-1, with D possibly matching TRBD2 (6 bases). The germline gives CDR1 MNHEY, CDR2 SVGAGI. The V end was cut by 9 bases, the J end by 3 bases, with 15 bases between. The length of the CDR3 is 14 residues. This chain's CDR3 is CASTPGSGYNEQFF. CDR3 sequence (DNA): TGTGCCAGTACCCCGGGTAGCGGCTACAATGAGCAGTTCTTC.

The chain couples TRBV2 to TRBJ2-5; perhaps TRBD2 as D (6 bases). Looked up from germline, CDR1 is SNHLY and CDR2 is FYNNEI. The CDR3 sequence is 15 residues long. Between the trimmed V and J ends, which lost 5 bases and 10 bases, there was a span of 23 bases. The CDR3 nucleotides are TGTGCCAGCAGTCCTGAAGACTTGGACCGGAGGGGCCAGTACTTC. The encoded protein is CASSPEDLDRRGQYF.

The gene calls are TRBV13 and TRBJ2-7; 8 bases match TRBD1. CDR1 and CDR2 (germline): PRHDT, FYEKMQ (reference sequence). V trimming: 4 bases; J trimming: 7 bases; junction bases outside the gene matches: 9. There are 14 residues in the CDR3. The CDR3 sequence is CASSSRDRWWEQYF. DNA for the CDR3: TGTGCCAGCAGCTCACGGGACAGGTGGTGGGAGCAGTACTTC.

The chain joins TRBV10-3 to TRBJ1-6; D remains ambiguous. Germline CDR1 reads ENHRY; CDR2 reads SYGVKD. The CDR3 spans 15 residues. V shed 2 bases and J shed 8 bases, with 13 bases lying between them. CDR3 DNA: TGTGCCATCAGTGAGGGTTACATAAGGGATTCACCCCTCCACTTT. This translates into CAISEGYIRDSPLHF.